Listed below are T cell receptor beta chains from one sample, sequenced in a study of CD8+ T cells in alopecia areata. Libraries were prepared by immunoSEQ multiplex PCR; TCRdb keeps only in-frame clonotypes and omits some of them. The sample has some 210,000 clones; about 60% are singletons. Here the sequenced sample was CD4+ T cells sorted from blood, taken at week 0. The receptors shown here come from a human donor with alopecia areata. CDR3s include the opening cysteine and the closing phenylalanine or tryptophan. Fields, in order: CDR3 length, clone size, J gene, D gene, V gene, CDR3 protein, CDR3 DNA. The D gene is left open where the match is weak. Not every row has a clone size; where given, it reads once, few, many or a size class.

16 NA TRBJ2-3 TRBD2 TRBV5-5 CASSLGLAGNTDTQYF TGTGCCAGCAGCTTGGGACTAGCGGGAAACACAGATACGCAGTATTTT
15 NA TRBJ2-1 NA TRBV27 CASSSRPRTYNEQFF TGTGCCAGCAGTTCCCGTCCCCGGACCTACAATGAGCAGTTCTTC
14 NA TRBJ2-1 TRBD1 TRBV4-1 CASSQKTGETGEFF TGCGCCAGCAGCCAAAAGACAGGGGAAACTGGGGAGTTCTTC
12 NA TRBJ1-1 NA TRBV30 CAWKEGWTEAFF TGTGCCTGGAAGGAGGGTTGGACTGAAGCTTTCTTT
14 NA TRBJ1-1 NA TRBV2 CASNGREGLTEAFF TGTGCCAGCAACGGCAGGGAGGGTCTCACTGAAGCTTTCTTT
15 NA TRBJ1-1 NA TRBV6-5 CASSSPSVPTHEAFF TGTGCCAGCAGCAGCCCCTCCGTTCCGACACATGAAGCTTTCTTT
15 NA TRBJ2-3 NA TRBV25-1 CASSESGGPTDTQYF TGTGCCAGCAGTGAATCTGGCGGCCCCACAGATACGCAGTATTTT
14 NA TRBJ1-2 TRBD1 TRBV30 CAWSAIGGAKGYTF TGTGCCTGGAGTGCAATAGGGGGCGCGAAGGGCTACACCTTC
15 NA TRBJ2-7 TRBD1 TRBV6-5 CASSYSGQGSYEQYF TGTGCCAGCAGTTATTCCGGACAGGGGTCCTACGAGCAGTACTTC
16 NA TRBJ2-3 TRBD2 TRBV4-2 CASSQSLAGGTDTQYF TGTGCCAGCAGCCAATCCCTAGCGGGGGGCACAGATACGCAGTATTTT
12 NA TRBJ1-5 NA TRBV19 CASSIAAGSPHF TGTGCCAGTAGTATAGCAGCAGGATCCCCGCATTTT
16 NA TRBJ2-4 TRBD2 TRBV27 CASSLSITSGGINQYF TGTGCCAGCAGTTTATCGATTACTAGCGGGGGGATAAATCAGTACTTC
12 few TRBJ2-5 NA TRBV5-1 CASSLATETQYF TGCGCCAGCAGCTTGGCGACGGAGACCCAGTACTTC
13 NA TRBJ2-7 NA TRBV29-1 CSVETLLYGEQYF TGCAGCGTTGAGACCCTTCTCTACGGGGAGCAGTACTTC
17 few TRBJ2-1 TRBD2 TRBV7-8 CASSQSILAVSYNEQFF TGTGCCAGCAGCCAGTCCATCCTAGCGGTTTCCTACAATGAGCAGTTCTTC
18 NA TRBJ2-7 NA TRBV7-9 CASSPRAWGDISSYEQYF TGTGCCAGCAGCCCCAGGGCATGGGGGGACATAAGCTCCTACGAGCAGTACTTC
14 NA TRBJ1-1 NA TRBV6-5 CASSSPGRGTEAFF TGTGCCAGCAGTTCTCCCGGACGTGGGACTGAAGCTTTCTTT
14 NA TRBJ1-4 TRBD1 TRBV6-1 CASSTAGGGEKLFF TGTGCCAGCAGTACCGCAGGGGGCGGTGAAAAACTGTTTTTT
14 NA TRBJ1-5 TRBD1 TRBV10-3 CAISEGGPRQPQHF TGTGCCATCAGTGAAGGGGGCCCCAGGCAGCCCCAGCATTTT
13 NA TRBJ2-7 NA TRBV6-5 CASRRSGSYEQYF TGTGCCAGCAGAAGAAGCGGATCCTACGAGCAGTACTTC
12 NA TRBJ2-5 NA TRBV30 CAWSRNLETQYF TGTGCCTGGAGCCGGAACCTGGAGACCCAGTACTTC
14 few TRBJ2-1 TRBD2 TRBV15 CATLRPSGVDEQFF TGTGCCACCTTGCGACCTAGCGGGGTGGATGAGCAGTTCTTC
15 NA TRBJ2-5 NA TRBV25-1 CASSDSGRPEEAQYF TGTGCCAGCAGTGATAGCGGCAGGCCAGAAGAGGCCCAGTACTTC
12 few TRBJ1-2 NA TRBV28 CASSLWDRGYTF TGTGCCAGCAGTTTATGGGACAGAGGCTACACCTTC
15 NA TRBJ1-5 TRBD1 TRBV30 CAWSRGKQGLQPQHF TGTGCCTGGAGTCGGGGAAAACAGGGGCTTCAGCCCCAGCATTTT
13 NA TRBJ2-5 NA TRBV5-6 CASSLAVGETQYF TGTGCCAGCAGCTTGGCGGTGGGAGAGACCCAGTACTTC
14 NA TRBJ2-2 NA TRBV30 CAWSYDTGTGELFF TGTGCCTGGAGTTACGATACGGGCACCGGGGAGCTGTTTTTT
14 NA TRBJ1-1 NA TRBV6-5 CASTRDNSNTEAFF TGTGCCAGCACTCGGGACAACTCCAACACTGAAGCTTTCTTT
15 once TRBJ2-2 NA TRBV6-4 CASSGHFANTGELFF TGTGCCAGCAGTGGACATTTCGCGAACACCGGGGAGCTGTTTTTT
15 NA TRBJ2-2 TRBD1 TRBV9 CASSAGTANTGELFF TGTGCCAGCAGCGCTGGGACAGCGAACACCGGGGAGCTGTTTTTT
13 NA TRBJ1-6 NA TRBV6-6 CASSYSRPSPLHF TGTGCCAGCAGTTACTCGAGGCCCTCACCCCTCCACTTT
13 NA TRBJ2-3 NA TRBV15 CATSRGSADTQYF TGTGCCACCAGCAGAGGAAGTGCAGATACGCAGTATTTT
15 few TRBJ1-1 NA TRBV4-1 CASSQDGWRNTEAFF TGCGCCAGCAGCCAAGATGGTTGGCGAAACACTGAAGCTTTCTTT
14 once TRBJ1-5 NA TRBV28 CASSTLTGNQPQHF TGTGCCAGCAGTACTCTCACGGGGAATCAGCCCCAGCATTTT
13 NA TRBJ2-1 NA TRBV7-3 CASSSGQYNEQFF TGTGCCAGCAGCTCCGGACAATACAATGAGCAGTTCTTC
12 NA TRBJ1-1 NA TRBV9 CASSRVNTEAFF TGTGCCAGCAGCCGAGTGAACACTGAAGCTTTCTTT
15 NA TRBJ1-1 NA TRBV7-8 CASMGTRLSNTEAFF TGTGCCAGCATGGGGACACGACTATCGAACACTGAAGCTTTCTTT
13 few TRBJ1-4 NA TRBV14 CATPLRETEKLFF TGTGCCACCCCCCTCAGGGAAACTGAAAAACTGTTTTTT
15 NA TRBJ1-2 NA TRBV30 CAWRTTGTYGYGYTF TGTGCCTGGAGGACTACGGGGACATACGGCTATGGCTACACCTTC
14 NA TRBJ2-7 NA TRBV6-6 CASAYGGSSYEQYF TGTGCCAGCGCATATGGGGGGAGCTCCTACGAGCAGTACTTC
13 NA TRBJ1-2 NA TRBV4-1 CASSQVGLYGYTF TGCGCCAGCAGCCAAGTGGGACTCTATGGCTACACCTTC
12 NA TRBJ1-5 NA TRBV19 CASSIADQPQHF TGTGCCAGTAGTATAGCTGATCAGCCCCAGCATTTT
11 NA TRBJ1-1 NA TRBV6-6 CASSVGTEAFF TGTGCCAGCTCGGTGGGGACTGAAGCTTTCTTT
13 few TRBJ1-6 NA TRBV6-5 CASTPGLASPLHF TGTGCCAGCACCCCTGGTCTGGCTTCACCCCTCCACTTT
13 NA TRBJ1-1 NA TRBV29-1 CSVELKILAEAFF TGCAGCGTTGAATTAAAGATCCTCGCTGAAGCTTTCTTT
14 few TRBJ2-7 NA TRBV9 CASSARGRGYEQYF TGTGCCAGCAGCGCCCGGGGGCGAGGTTACGAGCAGTACTTC
15 few TRBJ1-1 NA TRBV4-1 CASSQVGKDGGRAFF TGCGCCAGCAGCCAAGTGGGGAAGGACGGAGGAAGAGCTTTCTTT
12 NA TRBJ1-2 NA TRBV2 CASSSRNLGYTF TGTGCCAGCTCGAGCCGTAACTTAGGCTACACCTTC
15 once TRBJ2-1 NA TRBV4-1 CASSPATSGHNEQFF TGCGCCAGCAGCCCGGCCACCTCGGGCCATAATGAGCAGTTCTTC
11 NA TRBJ2-7 NA TRBV2 CASLRGGEQYF TGTGCCAGCTTAAGGGGAGGAGAGCAGTACTTC
16 NA TRBJ2-7 TRBD2 TRBV25-1 CASSESSGLAPAEQYF TGTGCCAGCAGTGAATCTTCGGGACTAGCTCCGGCCGAGCAGTACTTC